This TCR beta chain originates from a study of cytomegalovirus exposure and HLA in healthy donors. The study, taken as a whole, reports: In a later analysis, across HLA loci, associated TCR counts were highest for DRB1, lowest for HLA-C. A further, later analysis showed that HLA-associated TCR beta chains (compared with equally common others) were more clonally expanded. Researchers reported in a later analysis that a missense DCLRE1C variant was tied to TCR beta V- and J-gene trimming.

Germline V gives CDR1 SGDLS, CDR2 YYNGEE. V lost 1 base, J lost 2 bases, and 12 bases lay in between. The CDR3 runs 16 residues. The primer mix had 60 Vbeta and 13 Jbeta primers. Assay: immunoSEQ multiplex PCR; the TCRdb copy retains only in-frame clones and omits some. The sample comprises about 250,000 clones, roughly 84% of which are singletons, and 0.24% rests with the top ten. In the case of this clone: Its antigen is not known.

The chain uses TRBV9 and TRBJ2-2; a possible D gene is TRBD1 (6 bases). This TCR was sampled from a girl aged 2-15 years in good health and CMV-seronegative. Sequenced: PBMCs. CDR3 in DNA: TGTGCCAGCAGCGTACAGGGGCCCAGAAACACCGGGGAGCTGTTTTTT. Its protein product is CASSVQGPRNTGELFF.